This record concerns one T cell receptor (beta chain) sequence. Its antigen is as yet unknown. This CDR3 region has 13 residues. The V and J ends lost 8 bases and 7 bases respectively, with 15 bases between them. The V gene's germline CDR1 is MNHNS and CDR2 SASEGT. These data come from a study of beta chain features in type 1 diabetes. In the study overall: Age, gender, cell numbers and subset yield matched between patients and controls. Findings and limits, study-wide: Reduced insertions and increased deletions marked VDJ junctions in type 1 diabetes patients.

Every donor provided one heparinised blood draw, which averaged around 110 mL. Expressed TCRB transcripts got sequenced, as all isolated RNA was reverse transcribed. Libraries were prepared by immunoSEQ multiplex PCR; TCRdb keeps only in-frame clonotypes and omits some of them. The sample shows roughly 130,000 clones, about a tenth of them seen only once. The chain employs TRBV6-1 and TRBJ1-5, with D tentatively TRBD1 (6 bases). Sequencing was performed on central memory CD4+ T cells from blood. This receptor was identified in a man aged 18 to 29 in good health. DNA of the CDR3: TGTGCCAGCCAGAGGGGGTTTGGACAGCCCCAGCATTTT. It yields the protein CASQRGFGQPQHF.